The clone carrying this T cell receptor beta chain showed up just a few times. What it recognizes is unknown. TCRdb itself ran the reads through MiXCR, one entry per CDR3 protein. The sample includes about 180,000 distinct CDR3 sequences, roughly 14% seen only once; the top ten take roughly 30%. These data belong to a study of T cell repertoires in cytomegalovirus infection. In the study overall: Both a matching HLA type and CMV infection were indicated by public TCR beta signatures.

Per the germline V gene, CDR1 is MDHEN and CDR2 is SYDVKM. The CDR3 is made up of 13 amino acids. V lost 7 bases to trimming and J lost 7 bases; unmatched junction nucleotides: 9. Findings of the study overall: HLA-C-restricted CMV-specific TCR beta clonotypes were dominant in the ex vivo response. Totalled public TCR beta family frequency picked out people who carried CMV plus the relevant HLA.

The sequencing input was PBMCs. The V and J genes are TRBV28 and TRBJ2-7, with 8 nucleotides matching TRBD2. The source is a human donor in good health (CMV status not recorded). Some clones in this sample may be carry-over from other donors' samples. Written as DNA, the CDR3 is TGTGCCAGCACCTCGATCCGGGGGGGAGAGCAGTACTTC. It is translated as CASTSIRGGEQYF.